These T cell receptor beta chains were read from a single sample in a study of Graves' ophthalmopathy and Graves' hyperthyroidism. From the multiplex PCR reads, TCRdb called clonotypes with MiXCR, one entry per CDR3 protein. Of about 590,000 distinct CDR3 sequences in the sample, about two fifths are singletons; the top ten hold 4% to 5%. Sequencing was performed on peripheral blood or thyroid tissue (not recorded which). The receptors shown here come from an adult man with Graves' hyperthyroidism. The CDR3 runs from the conserved cysteine through the conserved F or W. A D gene is named only where the DNA matches it firmly. Rows give clone size only sometimes, using once, few, many, or a class for an expanded clone.

>TRBJ1-3|TRBV20-1|NA|few
TGCAGTGCTAGAGATCTTCGGGGTGGAGGAAACACCATATATTTT
CSARDLRGGGNTIYF
>TRBJ2-2|TRBV12-3/TRBV12-4|TRBD1|many
TGTGCCAGCAGTTTGACAGGGATCGGGGAGCTGTTTTTT
CASSLTGIGELFF
>TRBJ2-7|TRBV29-1|TRBD1|NA
TGCAGCGGGATGACAGGGCGCGAGCAGTACTTC
CSGMTGREQYF
>TRBJ2-5|TRBV24-1|NA|NA
TGTGCCATCAAGGGGACGAAGGAGCAACAAGAGACCCAGTACTTC
CAIKGTKEQQETQYF
>TRBJ2-7|TRBV6-1|NA|many
TGTGCCAGCAGTGATCCAGACTACGAGCAGTACTTC
CASSDPDYEQYF
>TRBJ1-4|TRBV30|TRBD1|NA
TGTGCCTGGAGTGACCACAGGGGACCAAATGAAAAACTGTTTTTT
CAWSDHRGPNEKLFF
>TRBJ1-1|TRBV2|NA|NA
TGTGCCAGCATACGGGACCGTACGAACACTGAAGCTTTCTTT
CASIRDRTNTEAFF
>TRBJ2-7|TRBV28|TRBD1|many
TGTGCCAGCAGTCCCACCGGGACAGGGAGCTACGAGCAGTACTTC
CASSPTGTGSYEQYF
>TRBJ2-5|TRBV6-5|NA|many
TGTGCCAGCAAACTCGACAGTGAGTCTCAAGAGACCCAGTACTTC
CASKLDSESQETQYF
>TRBJ2-7|TRBV29-1|NA|once
TGTAGCGCAAAAACCCGGGACGGACCTTCCCACGAGCAGTACTTC
CSAKTRDGPSHEQYF
>TRBJ1-3|TRBV29-1|TRBD1|many
TGCAGCGTTGTACAGGGGGCAAACACCATATATTTT
CSVVQGANTIYF
>TRBJ2-7|TRBV20-1|TRBD1|NA
TGCAGTGCTAGAGATTCGACGGCAGGGGGCGAGCAGTACTTC
CSARDSTAGGEQYF
>TRBJ2-2|TRBV5-4|NA|few
TGTGCCACGACTGAGCAGGGGCCCGGGGAGCTGTTTTTT
CATTEQGPGELFF
>TRBJ2-7|TRBV2|NA|many
TGTGCCAGCAGTCCGAGTCCTTACGAGCAGTACTTC
CASSPSPYEQYF